This passage covers 16 T cell receptor beta chains from one sample sequenced in a study of PD-1 blockade in classical Hodgkin lymphoma. TCRdb's table, derived via immunoSEQ multiplex PCR, lists solely in-frame clones and lacks some. The repertoire holds more than 50,000 clones, more than 90% seen once, with approximately 9.9% in the top ten. Each patient's relapse followed autologous stem cell transplantation, and brentuximab vedotin exposure varied. The specimen comprised peripheral blood mononuclear cells (PBMCs), sampled at baseline. These receptors came from a human donor with classical Hodgkin lymphoma.

V gene TRBV28 combines with J gene TRBJ2-3; TRBD1 agrees at 8 bases. The V and J ends lost 6 bases and 11 bases, in that order; junction bases with no gene match: 7. Germline-derived CDR1 and CDR2 are MDHEN and SYDVKM. The CDR3 runs 12 residues. The CDR3 protein is CASRDPQGEQYF. Written as DNA, the CDR3 is TGTGCCAGCAGAGACCCACAGGGGGAGCAGTATTTT.

The chain joins TRBV6-1 to TRBJ2-1; TRBD1 agrees at 7 bases. Germline CDR1 reads MNHNS; CDR2 reads SASEGT. The V and J ends lost 5 bases and 16 bases, in that order; junction bases with no gene match: 20. This CDR3 region has 15 residues. The CDR3 reads CASSLKPGQAAQEFF. CDR3 sequence (DNA): TGTGCCAGCAGTCTTAAACCAGGACAGGCCGCTCAAGAATTCTTC.

This chain links TRBV27 with TRBJ2-2; no clear D. Germline V gene lookup returns CDR1 MNHEY and CDR2 SMNVEV (reference sequence). This CDR3 is 14 amino acids long. Trimming pared 3 bases from V and 4 bases from J, leaving 9 bases between. DNA of the CDR3: TGTGCCAGCAGTTTCCGACACCTCACCGGGGAGCTGTTTTTT. Translated: CASSFRHLTGELFF.

This clone was observed once. Other DNA sequences within the sample encode an identical CDR3. The chain couples TRBV5-4 to TRBJ2-3; no clear D. The V and J ends lost 5 bases and 2 bases respectively, with 3 bases between them. This CDR3 is built from 11 residues. CDR1 is SGHNT, CDR2 YYREEE, per germline (reference sequence). This CDR3 is CASSYTDTQYF. CDR3 in DNA: TGTGCCAGCAGTTACACAGATACGCAGTATTTT.

The rearrangement joins TRBV19 to TRBJ1-5, with D tentatively TRBD1 (5 bases). Per germline, CDR1 LNHDA and CDR2 SQIVND (reference sequence). The CDR3 sequence is 13 residues long. The V end lost 9 bases, the J end lost 7 bases, and 16 bases lay between the germline ends. CDR3 sequence: CASKAGLGQPQHF. CDR3 nucleotides: TGTGCCAGCAAAGCGGGGCTCGGACAGCCCCAGCATTTT.

The rearrangement links TRBV27 to TRBJ2-1, with 7 bases identical to TRBD1. J was trimmed by 1 base and V by 6 bases; bases with no gene match: 9. There are 16 residues in the CDR3. Germline V lookup: CDR1 MNHEY, CDR2 SMNVEV (reference sequence). CDR3 nucleotide sequence: TGTGCCAGCAGCTACGGGACAGCACCTTCCTACAATGAGCAGTTCTTC. It encodes CASSYGTAPSYNEQFF.

This sequence joins TRBV15 and TRBJ1-2; the D is unclear. V was pared by 4 bases and J by 5 bases, with 17 bases between. Germline CDR1 and CDR2: LNHNV and YYDKDF (reference sequence). CDR3 length equals 15 residues. The DNA of the CDR3 is TGTGCCACCAGCACCAATCCGGGAAATAATTATGGCTACACCTTC. Translated, it gives CATSTNPGNNYGYTF.

The table lists this clone with a count of one. CDR3 bases: TGTGCCAGCAGTTTAACAGGTTACAATCAGCCCCAGCATTTT. Encoded protein: CASSLTGYNQPQHF. The chain couples TRBV28 to TRBJ1-5; D perhaps matches TRBD1 (5 bases). The CDR3 totals 14 residues. Germline V gene lookup returns CDR1 MDHEN and CDR2 SYDVKM. Trimming left V 2 bases short and J 3 bases short, with 8 bases between.

The chain has TRBV7-9 and TRBJ2-7; TRBD2 matches 12 bases. With 5 bases clipped from V and 3 bases from J, the junction kept 5 bases outside the gene matches. The CDR3 length is 15 residues. CDR1 SEHNR and CDR2 FQNEAQ come from the germline V gene (reference sequence). The CDR3, as DNA: TGTGCCAGCAGCGACGGACTAGCGGGAATCTACGAGCAGTACTTC. It specifies CASSDGLAGIYEQYF.

The CDR3 DNA follows: TGTGCCAGCAGCTTTGGGGGGGGTAGCTATGGCTACACCTTC. This codes for CASSFGGGSYGYTF. This chain joins TRBV5-4 and TRBJ1-2; a possible D gene is TRBD1 (5 bases). The CDR3 is made up of 14 amino acids. Deletions cut 2 bases from V and 4 bases from J, with 12 bases between. Germline V gene lookup returns CDR1 SGHNT and CDR2 YYREEE (reference sequence).

The J gene is TRBJ2-1, the V gene TRBV10-3, with 8 bases matching TRBD1. Unmatched junction bases numbered 1, after V lost 6 bases and J lost 3 bases. Per the germline V gene, CDR1 is ENHRY and CDR2 is SYGVKD. The CDR3 spans 13 residues. The chain's CDR3 is CAIRGQDYNEQFF. The CDR3, as DNA: TGTGCCATCAGGGGACAGGACTACAATGAGCAGTTCTTC.

This chain joins TRBV11-2 and TRBJ2-5, with D unclear. The length of the CDR3 is 11 residues. The ends were cut back, 0 bases at V and 4 bases at J, with 0 bases in the middle. Per the germline V gene, CDR1 is SGHAT and CDR2 is FQNNGV. The CDR3: CASSLEETQYF. The CDR3 DNA sequence: TGTGCCAGCAGCTTAGAAGAGACCCAGTACTTC.

The V call is TRBV5-1, the J call TRBJ1-6; TRBD1 is a possible D gene (6 bases). Trimming cost V 4 bases and J 8 bases, with 13 bases left between them. Germline CDR1 is SGHRS and CDR2 is YFSETQ. CDR3 length: 14 residues. The DNA for the CDR3 is TGCGCCAGCAGCCCGACGGGACAATATTCACCCCTCCACTTT. Encoded protein: CASSPTGQYSPLHF.

This chain joins TRBV5-1 and TRBJ1-1, with a tentative D call TRBD1 (5 bases). The CDR3 extends over 15 amino acids. Between the trimmed V and J ends, which lost 3 bases and 2 bases, there was a span of 14 bases. CDR1 SGHRS and CDR2 YFSETQ come from the germline V gene. The CDR3 nucleotides are TGCGCCAGCAGCTCCGACAGTTTCTTTAACACTGAAGCTTTCTTT. It specifies CASSSDSFFNTEAFF.

The chain recombines TRBV5-1 with TRBJ2-3, with D possibly TRBD1 on 5 matching bases. This CDR3 region has 16 residues. The V end lost 2 bases, the J end lost 6 bases, and 19 bases lay between the germline ends. Per germline, CDR1 SGHRS and CDR2 YFSETQ. The CDR3 sequence: CASSLLSTTSGDTQYF. In nucleotides, the CDR3 is TGCGCCAGCAGCTTATTAAGTACAACTTCAGGGGATACGCAGTATTTT.

The V and J genes are TRBV28 and TRBJ1-4; D is uncertain. V dropped 2 bases and J dropped 0 bases, with 4 bases sitting between them. CDR1 is MDHEN, CDR2 SYDVKM, per germline. The CDR3 consists of 14 residues. CDR3 loop: CASSLTATNEKLFF. The CDR3 DNA reads as TGTGCCAGCAGTTTAACTGCAACTAATGAAAAACTGTTTTTT. The full variable domain, completed using reference TRBV28 and TRBJ1-4, is DVKVTQSSRYLVKRTGEKVFLECVQDMDHENMFWYRQDPGLGLRLIYFSYDVKMKEKGDIPEGYSVSREKKERFSLILESASTNQTSMYLCASSLTATNEKLFFGSGTQLSVL.